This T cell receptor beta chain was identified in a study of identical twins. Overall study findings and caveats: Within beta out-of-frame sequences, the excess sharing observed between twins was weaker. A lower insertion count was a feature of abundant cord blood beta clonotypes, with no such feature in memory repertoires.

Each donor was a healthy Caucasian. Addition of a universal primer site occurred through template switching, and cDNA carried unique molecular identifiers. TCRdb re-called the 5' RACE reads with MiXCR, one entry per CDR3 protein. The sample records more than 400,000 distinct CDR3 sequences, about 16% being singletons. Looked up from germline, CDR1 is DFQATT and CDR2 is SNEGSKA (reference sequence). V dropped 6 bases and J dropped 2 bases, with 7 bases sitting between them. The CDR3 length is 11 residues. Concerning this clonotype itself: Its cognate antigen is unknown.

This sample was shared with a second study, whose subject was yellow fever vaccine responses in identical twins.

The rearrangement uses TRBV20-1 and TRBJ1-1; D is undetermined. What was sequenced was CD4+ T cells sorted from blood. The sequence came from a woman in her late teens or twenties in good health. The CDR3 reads CSARSNTEAFF. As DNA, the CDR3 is TGCAGTGCGCGGAGTAACACTGAAGCTTTCTTT.